Shown below are 18 T cell receptor beta chains from a single sample sequenced in a study of T cell responses to AZD1222 COVID-19 vaccine. This table comes from immunoSEQ multiplex PCR, and its TCRdb copy is limited to in-frame clones, with some not included. The sample gives roughly 150,000 clones, approximately 92% of which show up once; 2.3% is in the top ten. This material consisted of peripheral blood, taken on day 0 of AZD1222 vaccination. Receptors originate from an adult in good health.

The rearrangement joins TRBV7-2 to TRBJ2-1; 8 bases agree with TRBD2. Germline CDR1 SGHTA, CDR2 FQGNSA. The J segment lost 6 bases and the V segment lost 0 bases, leaving 4 bases of the junction unmatched. This CDR3 has 15 amino acids. The CDR3 DNA reads as TGTGCCAGCAGCTTAGCGGGACTAGGGTCCAATGAGCAGTTCTTC. Translation gives CASSLAGLGSNEQFF.

The chain couples TRBV28 to TRBJ2-2; a possible D gene is TRBD2 (6 bases). V lost 3 bases, J lost 5 bases, and 10 bases lay in between. CDR3 length equals 14 residues. Germline CDR1 reads MDHEN; CDR2 reads SYDVKM. The CDR3 DNA reads as TGTGCCAGCAGTTTGCAGGGAGGAACCGGGGAGCTGTTTTTT. It encodes CASSLQGGTGELFF. The entire variable domain, with the rest obtained from reference TRBV28 and TRBJ2-2, is as follows: DVKVTQSSRYLVKRTGEKVFLECVQDMDHENMFWYRQDPGLGLRLIYFSYDVKMKEKGDIPEGYSVSREKKERFSLILESASTNQTSMYLCASSLQGGTGELFFGEGSRLTVL.

Comments on this clone: The CDR3 carries no conserved terminal phenylalanine or tryptophan, so it likely arises from a read error. It is unclear where the CDR3 begins or ends on the DNA, so no DNA is shown, and the CDR3 is as TCRdb lists it. The chain has TRBV29-1 and TRBJ2-3; the table's D call, TRBD1, was not checked against the DNA. Germline-derived CDR1 and CDR2 are SQVTM and ANQGSEA. Termini included, the CDR3 measures 8 amino acids. This chain's CDR3 is CSVERRGS.

This sequence joins TRBV4-1 and TRBJ1-2, with a tentative D call TRBD1 (5 bases). V was trimmed by 4 bases and J by 0 bases, leaving 9 bases between them. This CDR3 is built from 14 residues. Germline V gives CDR1 MGHRA, CDR2 YSYEKL. The CDR3 spells CASSPMGANYGYTF. The DNA for the CDR3 is TGCGCCAGCAGCCCCATGGGGGCTAACTATGGCTACACCTTC.

J is TRBJ2-3 and V is TRBV7-3; tentatively, D is TRBD1 (6 bases). The CDR3 spans 19 residues. CDR1 and CDR2 from the germline V gene are SGHTA and FQGTGA. V dropped 0 bases and J dropped 4 bases, with 23 bases sitting between them. The CDR3: CASSLTQLLDSGKADTQYF. DNA of the CDR3: TGTGCCAGCAGCTTAACTCAATTGTTGGACAGTGGGAAGGCAGATACGCAGTATTTT.

The V gene is TRBV29-1, the J gene TRBJ1-4; the D gene is possibly TRBD1 (6 bases). The CDR3 sequence is 14 residues long. From germline, CDR1 is SQVTM and CDR2 ANQGSEA. The ends were cut back, 7 bases at V and 8 bases at J, with 20 bases in the middle. Written as DNA, the CDR3 is TGCAGCGCCCGACGCGGGGGCGCGGGAGAAAAACTGTTTTTT. This gives the protein CSARRGGAGEKLFF.

The chain carries TRBV5-4 and TRBJ2-5, with TRBD1 identical over 10 bases. The J segment lost 2 bases and the V segment lost 6 bases, leaving 4 bases of the junction unmatched. This CDR3 is 14 amino acids long. CDR1 is SGHNT and CDR2 is YYREEE in the germline V gene (reference sequence). In DNA, the CDR3 is TGTGCCAGCAACCGGGACAGGGGTCAAGAGACCCAGTACTTC. This sequence encodes CASNRDRGQETQYF.

J is TRBJ1-1 and V is TRBV7-3; TRBD1 matches 9 bases. The J segment lost 4 bases and the V segment lost 5 bases, leaving 2 bases of the junction unmatched. Germline V gives CDR1 SGHTA, CDR2 FQGTGA. There are 13 residues in the CDR3. CDR3 DNA sequence: TGTGCCAGCAGCGGACAGGGGTTCACTGAAGCTTTCTTT. Its translation: CASSGQGFTEAFF. The full variable domain, with the rest looked up from reference TRBV7-3 and TRBJ1-1, is GAGVSQTPSNKVTEKGKYVELRCDPISGHTALYWYRQSLGQGPEFLIYFQGTGAADDSGLPNDRFFAVRPEGSVSTLKIQRTERGDSAVYLCASSGQGFTEAFFGQGTRLTVV.

The rearrangement joins TRBV27 to TRBJ2-7; D ambiguous. The CDR3 contains 15 residues. Trimming removed 5 bases from V and 0 bases from J, with 14 bases in between. Germline V gene sequence: CDR1 MNHEY, CDR2 SMNVEV (reference sequence). The CDR3 sequence: CASSPLGRRSYEQYF. CDR3 in DNA: TGTGCCAGCAGTCCCCTCGGCAGGCGCTCCTACGAGCAGTACTTC.

V gene TRBV5-1 combines with J gene TRBJ1-6, with D perhaps matching TRBD1 (5 bases). The CDR3 has 14 residues. Trimming cost V 1 base and J 7 bases, with 9 bases left between them. Germline CDR1 SGHRS, CDR2 YFSETQ. The CDR3 DNA follows: TGCGCCAGCAGCTTGTACTGGGGCAATTCACCCCTCCACTTT. It translates to CASSLYWGNSPLHF.

This sequence joins TRBV3-1 (or the pseudogene TRBV3-2) and TRBJ1-1; no clear D. The germline V gene encodes CDR1 LGHDT and CDR2 YNNKEL (reference sequence). V was clipped by 5 bases and J by 4 bases, with 17 bases between them. CDR3 length equals 15 residues. The CDR3, as DNA: TGTGCCAGCAGCTTCTCAGGAGGATTGGGCACTGAAGCTTTCTTT. It specifies CASSFSGGLGTEAFF.

The chain combines TRBV2 with TRBJ2-1; no reliable D call. Trimming took off 4 bases at V and 11 bases at J, with 12 bases between the two ends. Looked up from germline, CDR1 is SNHLY and CDR2 is FYNNEI. The CDR3 length is 12 residues. The CDR3 DNA is TGTGCCAGCAGTGTTAAACCGTCCAAGCAGTTCTTC. It specifies CASSVKPSKQFF.

The rearrangement joins TRBV2 to TRBJ2-5; tentatively, D is TRBD2 (5 bases). The CDR3 is 12 residues long. Germline V gene sequence: CDR1 SNHLY, CDR2 FYNNEI. CDR3 in amino acids: CVIRAGEETQYF. In nucleotides, the CDR3 is TGTGTCATCCGGGCGGGCGAAGAGACCCAGTACTTC.

This sequence joins TRBV6-2 or TRBV6-3 and TRBJ1-5, with D unclear. From germline, CDR1 is MNHEY and CDR2 SVGEGT. This CDR3 region has 15 residues. V lost 2 bases and J lost 4, with 12 bases in between. CDR3 amino acids: CASSYGSAPNQPQHF. CDR3 coding DNA: TGTGCCAGCAGTTACGGGTCAGCTCCAAATCAGCCCCAGCATTTT.

The chain has TRBV5-1 and TRBJ1-6; 9 bases fit TRBD1. CDR1 is SGHRS, CDR2 YFSETQ, per germline. The CDR3 loop spans 15 amino acids. After removal of 2 bases from V and 10 bases from J, the junction contained 7 bases not matched to a gene. Here the CDR3 reads CASSLQGQGHSPLHF. In nucleotides, the CDR3 is TGCGCCAGCAGCTTACAGGGACAGGGTCACTCACCCCTCCACTTT.

This chain links TRBV30 with TRBJ1-4, with D possibly matching TRBD1 (6 bases). V was shortened by 5 bases and J by 8 bases, with 18 bases between the two germline ends. Germline CDR1 GTSNPN, CDR2 SVGIG (reference sequence). The CDR3 contains 14 residues. The CDR3 bases are TGTGCCTGGTCCCTTAACAGGGTTGAGGAAAAACTGTTTTTT. Translation gives CAWSLNRVEEKLFF.

The gene calls are TRBV10-3 and TRBJ2-7, with D unresolved. Deletions cut 3 bases from V and 5 bases from J, with 11 bases between. CDR3 length: 13 residues. The germline V gene encodes CDR1 ENHRY and CDR2 SYGVKD. As DNA, the CDR3 is TGTGCCATCAGTGACCGTCAGAACCACGAGCAGTACTTC. Translating gives CAISDRQNHEQYF.

The gene calls are TRBV7-2 and TRBJ2-1; 10 nucleotides agree with TRBD1. V was clipped by 3 bases and J by 8 bases; unmatched bases: 7. CDR1 is SGHTA, CDR2 FQGNSA, per germline. The CDR3 has 15 amino acids. CDR3 in amino acids: CASSFDRGRQDEQFF. DNA for the CDR3: TGTGCCAGCAGCTTTGACAGGGGGCGCCAGGATGAGCAGTTCTTC.